Many counts were recorded for the clone carrying this T cell receptor beta chain. Its antigen is unknown. The record originates from a study of T-cell reconstitution after alpha-beta-depleted transplantation in children. Study results and limitations: Some patients showed high day-60 TCRbeta diversity, which derived from surviving recipient T cells and thymic progenitors. The origin of alpha-beta T cells about two months after transplant was reportedly several hundred expanded graft clones. T-cell numbers and diversity, one year after transplant, stemmed largely from T cells that were newly produced.

Germline lookup yields CDR1 SGHRS and CDR2 YFSETQ. This CDR3 contains 18 residues. Trimming cost V 2 bases and J 5 bases, with 23 bases left between them. A TCRbeta library incorporating unique molecular identifiers was prepared. TCRdb itself ran the PCR reads through MiXCR, one entry per CDR3 protein. The sample lists some 300,000 distinct CDR3 sequences; around 7.3% were seen once. V gene TRBV5-1 combines with J gene TRBJ2-1; possibly TRBD1 or TRBD2 for D (6 bases each). This clonotype was obtained from a female patient aged 2-15 years who had a stem cell transplant for Fanconi anemia, so the T cells may come from the graft donor. Specimen: peripheral blood, collected 360 days after TCRalphabeta/CD19-depleted stem cell transplant. For the CDR3, the DNA is TGCGCCAGCAGCTTTTTCGCCCTTGGGGGCGGGGTAAACAATGAGCAGTTCTTC. This sequence encodes CASSFFALGGGVNNEQFF.